The entry below gives a single T cell receptor (beta chain) sequence along with its context. The record originates from a study of T cell clonotyping in hematopoietic cell transplantation. Study details: Recipient samples before transplant were obtained post-cytoreduction.

Regarding time point: recipient sample about 28 days before transplant, after cytoreduction. Only in-frame clones appear in the TCRdb table, and some are missing; sequencing was by immunoSEQ multiplex PCR. The data hold about 6,500 clones, with about 97% observed a single time. CDR1 is SGHDT and CDR2 is YYEEEE in the germline V gene. This CDR3 contains 16 residues. V was shortened by 3 bases and J by 0 bases, with 16 bases between the two germline ends. Sequencing was performed on peripheral blood mononuclear cells, taken before stem cell transplant. This chain links TRBV5-6 with TRBJ2-7; D not resolved. This TCR was sampled from a man aged 65 to 85 with acute myeloid leukemia. Some clones in this sample may be carry-over from other donors' samples. In DNA form, the CDR3 reads TGTGCCAGCAGCTCTTCCCCCCCTATGAGCTCCTACGAGCAGTACTTC. This gives the protein CASSSSPPMSSYEQYF.